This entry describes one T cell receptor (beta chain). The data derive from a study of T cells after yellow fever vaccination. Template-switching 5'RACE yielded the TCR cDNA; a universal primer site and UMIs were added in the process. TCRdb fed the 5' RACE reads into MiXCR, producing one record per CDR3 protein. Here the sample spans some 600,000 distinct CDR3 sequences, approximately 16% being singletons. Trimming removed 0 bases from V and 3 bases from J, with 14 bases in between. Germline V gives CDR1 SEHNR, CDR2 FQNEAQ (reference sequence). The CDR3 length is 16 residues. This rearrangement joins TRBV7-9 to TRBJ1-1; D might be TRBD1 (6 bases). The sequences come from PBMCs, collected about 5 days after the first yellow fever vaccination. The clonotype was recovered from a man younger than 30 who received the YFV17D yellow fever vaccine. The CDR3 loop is CASSLARTVGDTEAFF. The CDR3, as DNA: TGTGCCAGCAGCTTAGCGCGGACAGTGGGGGACACTGAAGCTTTCTTT.